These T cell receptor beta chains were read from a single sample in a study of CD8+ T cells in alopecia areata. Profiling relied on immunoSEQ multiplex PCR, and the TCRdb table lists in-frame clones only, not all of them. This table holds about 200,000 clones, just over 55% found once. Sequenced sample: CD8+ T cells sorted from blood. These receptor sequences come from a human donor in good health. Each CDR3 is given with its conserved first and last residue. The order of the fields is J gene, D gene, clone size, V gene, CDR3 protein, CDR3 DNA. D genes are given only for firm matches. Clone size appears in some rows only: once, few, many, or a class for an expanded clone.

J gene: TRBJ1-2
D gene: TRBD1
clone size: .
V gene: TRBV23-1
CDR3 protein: CASSQSGPRTGAYPGYTF
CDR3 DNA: TGCGCCAGCAGTCAATCAGGGCCCAGGACAGGGGCCTACCCTGGCTACACCTTC

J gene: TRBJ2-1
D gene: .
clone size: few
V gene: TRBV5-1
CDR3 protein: CASSLGNEQFF
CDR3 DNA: TGCGCCAGCAGCTTGGGGAATGAGCAGTTCTTC

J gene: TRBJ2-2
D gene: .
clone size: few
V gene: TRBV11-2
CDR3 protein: CASSLSGLHANTGELFF
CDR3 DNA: TGTGCCAGCAGCTTATCGGGATTACACGCGAACACCGGGGAGCTGTTTTTT

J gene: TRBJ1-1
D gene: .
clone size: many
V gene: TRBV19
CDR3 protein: CASSIRAGRVNTEAFF
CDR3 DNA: TGTGCCAGTAGTATACGTGCGGGACGGGTGAACACTGAAGCTTTCTTT

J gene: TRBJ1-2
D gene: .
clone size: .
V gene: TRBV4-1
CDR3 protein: CASSQDRIGTGTHGYTF
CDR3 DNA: TGCGCCAGCAGCCAAGACCGTATTGGGACCGGGACACATGGCTACACCTTC

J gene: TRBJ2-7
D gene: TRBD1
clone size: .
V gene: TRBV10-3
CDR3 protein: CAIRGTGGLDYEQYF
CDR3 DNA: TGTGCCATCAGAGGGACAGGCGGTCTTGACTACGAGCAGTACTTC

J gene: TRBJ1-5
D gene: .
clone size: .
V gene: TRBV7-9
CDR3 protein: CASGGSNQPQHF
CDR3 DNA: TGTGCCAGCGGGGGTAGCAATCAGCCCCAGCATTTT

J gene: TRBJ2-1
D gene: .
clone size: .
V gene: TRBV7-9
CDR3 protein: CASSIWGYNEQFF
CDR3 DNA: TGTGCCAGCAGCATCTGGGGGTACAATGAGCAGTTCTTC

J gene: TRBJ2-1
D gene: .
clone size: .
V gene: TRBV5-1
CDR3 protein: CASRPQSNNEQFF
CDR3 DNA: TGCGCCAGCAGACCGCAGAGTAACAATGAGCAGTTCTTC

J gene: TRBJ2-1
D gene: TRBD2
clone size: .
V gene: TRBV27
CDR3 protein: CASSLPGGAWNEQFF
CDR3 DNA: TGTGCCAGCAGTTTGCCGGGGGGGGCATGGAATGAGCAGTTCTTC

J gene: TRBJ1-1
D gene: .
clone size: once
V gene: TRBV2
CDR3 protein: CASSLTVNTEAFF
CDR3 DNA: TGTGCCAGCAGCCTGACGGTGAACACTGAAGCTTTCTTT

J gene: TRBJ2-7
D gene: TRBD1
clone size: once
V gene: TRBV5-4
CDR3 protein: CASSSGTGSYEQYF
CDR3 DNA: TGTGCCAGCAGCTCCGGGACAGGATCCTACGAGCAGTACTTC

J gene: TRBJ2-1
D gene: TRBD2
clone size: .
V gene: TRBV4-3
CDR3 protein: CASSGYNEQFF
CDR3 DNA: TGCGCCAGTAGCGGGTACAATGAGCAGTTCTTC

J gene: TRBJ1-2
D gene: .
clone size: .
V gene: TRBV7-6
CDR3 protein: CASSSPGYGYTF
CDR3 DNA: TGTGCCAGCAGCTCTCCGGGATATGGCTACACCTTC

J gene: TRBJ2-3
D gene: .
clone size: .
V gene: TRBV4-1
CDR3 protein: CASSGDTQYF
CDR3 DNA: TGCGCCAGCAGCGGAGATACGCAGTATTTT

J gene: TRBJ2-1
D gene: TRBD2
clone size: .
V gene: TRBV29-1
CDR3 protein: CSGHRDSRGDEQFF
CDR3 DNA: TGCAGCGGTCATCGGGACTCCCGGGGGGATGAGCAGTTCTTC

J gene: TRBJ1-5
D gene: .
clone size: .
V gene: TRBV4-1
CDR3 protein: CASSHPGQFNQPQHF
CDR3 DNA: TGCGCCAGCAGCCACCCCGGACAGTTTAATCAGCCCCAGCATTTT

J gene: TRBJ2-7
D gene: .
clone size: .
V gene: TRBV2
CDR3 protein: CASSGGYDDEQYF
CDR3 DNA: TGTGCCAGCAGTGGCGGATACGACGACGAGCAGTACTTC

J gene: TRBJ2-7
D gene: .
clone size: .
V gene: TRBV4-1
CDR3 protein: CASSQETGTYEQYF
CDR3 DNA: TGCGCCAGCAGCCAAGAGACAGGTACCTACGAGCAGTACTTC

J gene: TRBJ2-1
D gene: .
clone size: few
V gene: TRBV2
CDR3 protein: CASSQRDLPPYNEQFF
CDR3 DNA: TGTGCCAGCAGTCAAAGGGACCTCCCGCCCTACAATGAGCAGTTCTTC

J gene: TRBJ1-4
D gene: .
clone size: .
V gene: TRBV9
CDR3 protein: CASSAGLTNEKLFF
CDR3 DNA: TGTGCCAGCAGCGCAGGGTTAACTAATGAAAAACTGTTTTTT

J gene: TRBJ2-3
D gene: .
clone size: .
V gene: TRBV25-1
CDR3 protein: CASSGRTVRTDTQYF
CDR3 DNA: TGTGCCAGCAGTGGCCGGACGGTGCGCACAGATACGCAGTATTTT

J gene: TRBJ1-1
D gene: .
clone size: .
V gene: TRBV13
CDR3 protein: CASSLTANTEAFF
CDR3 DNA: TGTGCCAGCAGCCTAACAGCGAACACTGAAGCTTTCTTT

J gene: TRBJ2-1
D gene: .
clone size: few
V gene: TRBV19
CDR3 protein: CASSIRLAAEQFF
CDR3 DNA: TGTGCCAGTAGTATCCGTCTAGCCGCAGAACAGTTCTTC

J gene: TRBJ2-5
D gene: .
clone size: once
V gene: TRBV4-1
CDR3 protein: CASSQDGLQETQYF
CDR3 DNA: TGCGCCAGCAGCCAAGATGGACTACAAGAGACCCAGTACTTC

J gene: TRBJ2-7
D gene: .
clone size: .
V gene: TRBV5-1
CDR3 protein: CASSVGVGNEQYF
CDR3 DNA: TGCGCCAGCAGTGTGGGTGTGGGTAACGAGCAGTACTTC

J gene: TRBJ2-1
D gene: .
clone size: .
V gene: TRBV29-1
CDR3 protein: CSVVESSYNEQFF
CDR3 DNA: TGCAGCGTTGTCGAGAGCTCCTACAATGAGCAGTTCTTC

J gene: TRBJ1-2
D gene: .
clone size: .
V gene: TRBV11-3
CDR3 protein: CASSLETLYGYTF
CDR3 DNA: TGTGCCAGCAGCTTAGAAACACTCTATGGCTACACCTTC

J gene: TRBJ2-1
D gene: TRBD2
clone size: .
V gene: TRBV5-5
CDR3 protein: CASTTRGSSYNEQFF
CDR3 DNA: TGTGCCAGCACAACGCGGGGGAGCTCCTACAATGAGCAGTTCTTC

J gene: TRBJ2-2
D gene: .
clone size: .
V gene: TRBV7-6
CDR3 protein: CASSLVLAGNTGELFF
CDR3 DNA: TGTGCCAGCAGCTTAGTTTTGGCGGGGAACACCGGGGAGCTGTTTTTT

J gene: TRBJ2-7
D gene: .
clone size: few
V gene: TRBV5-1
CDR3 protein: CASSLSGSTYEQYF
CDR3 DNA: TGCGCCAGCAGCTTGTCGGGATCAACCTACGAGCAGTACTTC

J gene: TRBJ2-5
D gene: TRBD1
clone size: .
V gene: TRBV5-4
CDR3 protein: CASSPRDRGQETQYF
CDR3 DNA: TGCGCCAGCAGCCCGCGGGACAGGGGGCAGGAGACCCAGTACTTC

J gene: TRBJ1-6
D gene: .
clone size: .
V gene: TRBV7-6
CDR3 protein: CASSLARQGTSPLHF
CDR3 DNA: TGTGCCAGCAGCTTAGCGCGCCAGGGCACTTCACCCCTCCACTTT

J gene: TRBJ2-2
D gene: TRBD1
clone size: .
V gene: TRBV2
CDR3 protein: CASGRQGSTGELFF
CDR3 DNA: TGTGCCAGCGGCCGACAGGGAAGCACCGGGGAGCTGTTTTTT

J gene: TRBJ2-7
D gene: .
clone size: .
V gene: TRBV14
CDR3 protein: CASSIGPSSYEQYF
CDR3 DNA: TGTGCCAGCAGCATTGGTCCGAGCTCCTACGAGCAGTACTTC

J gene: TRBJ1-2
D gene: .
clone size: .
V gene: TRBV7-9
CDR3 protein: CASSPSGREDGYTF
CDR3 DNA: TGTGCCAGCAGCCCCAGTGGCAGGGAGGATGGCTACACCTTC

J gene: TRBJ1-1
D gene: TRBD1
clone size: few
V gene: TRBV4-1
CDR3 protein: CASSPGQLNTEAFF
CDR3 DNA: TGCGCCAGCAGCCCGGGACAGTTGAACACTGAAGCTTTCTTT

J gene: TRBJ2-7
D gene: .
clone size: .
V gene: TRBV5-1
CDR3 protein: CASSLERTADEQYF
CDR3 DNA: TGCGCCAGCAGCTTGGAGCGGACAGCCGACGAGCAGTACTTC

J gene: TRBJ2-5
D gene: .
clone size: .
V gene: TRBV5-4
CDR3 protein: CASSFSRAHQETQYF
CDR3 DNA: TGTGCCAGCAGCTTCTCTAGGGCCCACCAAGAGACCCAGTACTTC

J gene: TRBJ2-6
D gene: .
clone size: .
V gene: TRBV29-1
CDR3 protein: CSALGRTSGANVLTF
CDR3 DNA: TGCAGCGCCCTAGGCCGGACCTCTGGGGCCAACGTCCTGACTTTC

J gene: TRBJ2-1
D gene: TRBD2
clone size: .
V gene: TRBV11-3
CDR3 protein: CASSLIGTSGSQQFF
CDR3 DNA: TGTGCCAGCAGCTTAATCGGGACTAGCGGCTCACAGCAGTTCTTC

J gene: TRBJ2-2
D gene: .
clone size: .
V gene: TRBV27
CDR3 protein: CASSLGWVATGELFF
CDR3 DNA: TGTGCCAGCAGTTTGGGGTGGGTGGCCACCGGGGAGCTGTTTTTT

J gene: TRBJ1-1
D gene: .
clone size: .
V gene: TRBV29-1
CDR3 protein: CSAEWGANTEAFF
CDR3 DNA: TGCAGCGCTGAATGGGGGGCAAACACTGAAGCTTTCTTT

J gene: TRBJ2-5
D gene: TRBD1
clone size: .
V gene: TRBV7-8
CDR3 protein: CASSLPTGGMWETQYF
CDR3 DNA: TGTGCCAGCAGCCTACCGACAGGGGGTATGTGGGAGACCCAGTACTTC

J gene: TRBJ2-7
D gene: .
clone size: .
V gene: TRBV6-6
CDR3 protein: CASSYLLKPYEQYF
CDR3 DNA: TGTGCCAGCAGCTACCTCCTCAAACCCTACGAGCAGTACTTC

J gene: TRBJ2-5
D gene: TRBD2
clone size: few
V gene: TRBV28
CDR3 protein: CASSRLAGGSTETQYF
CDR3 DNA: TGTGCCAGCTCCCGACTAGCGGGGGGTTCAACAGAGACCCAGTACTTC

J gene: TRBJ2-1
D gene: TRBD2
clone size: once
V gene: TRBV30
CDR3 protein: CAIDLAGGLSEQFF
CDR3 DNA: TGTGCCATAGATCTAGCGGGGGGCCTCTCGGAGCAGTTCTTC

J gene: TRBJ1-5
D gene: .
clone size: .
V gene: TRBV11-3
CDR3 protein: CASSSWKGGNQPQHF
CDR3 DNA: TGTGCCAGCAGCTCGTGGAAGGGGGGCAATCAGCCCCAGCATTTT

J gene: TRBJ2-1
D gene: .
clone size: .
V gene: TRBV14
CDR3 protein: CASSQGLEQFF
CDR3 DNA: TGTGCCAGCAGCCAGGGTCTTGAGCAGTTCTTC

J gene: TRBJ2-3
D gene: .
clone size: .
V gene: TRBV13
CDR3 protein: CASSFGSDTQYF
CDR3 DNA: TGTGCCAGCAGCTTCGGTTCGGATACGCAGTATTTT

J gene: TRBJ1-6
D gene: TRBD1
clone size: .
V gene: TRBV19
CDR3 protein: CASSAGTGHSPLHF
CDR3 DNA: TGTGCCAGTAGTGCCGGGACAGGGCACTCACCCCTCCACTTT

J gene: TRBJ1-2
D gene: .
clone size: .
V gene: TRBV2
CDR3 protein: CASSDAGLVGYTF
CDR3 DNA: TGTGCCAGCAGTGATGCGGGTCTGGTTGGCTACACCTTC

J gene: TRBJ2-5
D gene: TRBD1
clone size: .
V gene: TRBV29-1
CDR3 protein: CSVEDGGQGAATQYF
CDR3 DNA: TGCAGCGTTGAAGATGGGGGACAGGGGGCGGCGACCCAGTACTTC

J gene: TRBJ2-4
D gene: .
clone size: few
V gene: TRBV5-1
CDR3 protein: CASSPSDLTNIQYF
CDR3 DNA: TGCGCCAGCAGCCCGTCCGACTTGACAAACATTCAGTACTTC

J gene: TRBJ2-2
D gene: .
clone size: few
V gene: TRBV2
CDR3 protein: CASSEGLNYANTGELFF
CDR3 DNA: TGTGCCAGCAGTGAGGGGTTAAACTACGCGAACACCGGGGAGCTGTTTTTT

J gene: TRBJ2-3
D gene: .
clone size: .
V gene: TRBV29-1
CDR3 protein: CSVGAGRRDTQYF
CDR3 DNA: TGCAGCGTTGGGGCGGGGCGGCGGGATACGCAGTATTTT

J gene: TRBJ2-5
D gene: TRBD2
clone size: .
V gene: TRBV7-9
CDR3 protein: CASSGLAGEETQYF
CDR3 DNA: TGTGCCAGCAGCGGACTAGCGGGGGAAGAGACCCAGTACTTC

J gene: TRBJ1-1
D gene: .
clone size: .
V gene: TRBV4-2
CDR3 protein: CASSQGANTEAFF
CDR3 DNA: TGTGCCAGCAGCCAAGGTGCCAATACTGAAGCTTTCTTT

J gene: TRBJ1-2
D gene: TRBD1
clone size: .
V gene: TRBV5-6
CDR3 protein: CASSWGTGDGYTF
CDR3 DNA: TGTGCCAGCAGCTGGGGGACAGGCGATGGCTACACCTTC

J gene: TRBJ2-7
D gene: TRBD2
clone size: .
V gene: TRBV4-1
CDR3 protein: CASSQHPTSPTYEQYF
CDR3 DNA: TGCGCCAGCAGCCAACATCCGACTAGCCCCACCTACGAGCAGTACTTC